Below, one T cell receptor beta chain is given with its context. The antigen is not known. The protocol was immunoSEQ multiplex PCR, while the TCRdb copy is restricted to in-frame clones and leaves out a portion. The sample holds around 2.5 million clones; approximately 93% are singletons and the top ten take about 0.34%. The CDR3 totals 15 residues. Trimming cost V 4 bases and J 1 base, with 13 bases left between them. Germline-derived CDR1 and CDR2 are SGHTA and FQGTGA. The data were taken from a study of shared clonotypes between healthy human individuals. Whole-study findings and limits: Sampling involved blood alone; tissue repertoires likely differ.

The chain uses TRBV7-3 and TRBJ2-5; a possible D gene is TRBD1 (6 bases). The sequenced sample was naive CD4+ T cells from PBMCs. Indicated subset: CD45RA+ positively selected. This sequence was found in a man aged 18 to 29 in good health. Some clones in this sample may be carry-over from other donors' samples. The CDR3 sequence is CASSSTGTPQETQYF. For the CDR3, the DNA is TGTGCCAGCAGCTCAACCGGGACACCCCAAGAGACCCAGTACTTC.